This TCR beta chain was captured by sequencing in a study of pediatric ulcerative colitis. One to two pinch biopsies were taken from the rectum during colonoscopy. Some clones are missing from TCRdb's copy, which holds only in-frame ones; the method was immunoSEQ multiplex PCR. This sample has tens of thousands of clones, with about four fifths found just once. The CDR3 consists of 15 residues. Germline V gene data show CDR1 as SGHDN and CDR2 as FVKESK. Trimming took off 4 bases at V and 1 base at J, with 10 bases between the two ends. The receptor was derived from a girl under 18 with moderate ulcerative colitis. The source material was gut tissue. The V gene is TRBV14, the J gene TRBJ1-4, with D maybe TRBD1 (5 bases). The CDR3 loop reads CASSPAGLTNEKLFF. CDR3 sequence (DNA): TGTGCCAGCAGCCCCGCAGGGCTAACTAATGAAAAACTGTTTTTT.